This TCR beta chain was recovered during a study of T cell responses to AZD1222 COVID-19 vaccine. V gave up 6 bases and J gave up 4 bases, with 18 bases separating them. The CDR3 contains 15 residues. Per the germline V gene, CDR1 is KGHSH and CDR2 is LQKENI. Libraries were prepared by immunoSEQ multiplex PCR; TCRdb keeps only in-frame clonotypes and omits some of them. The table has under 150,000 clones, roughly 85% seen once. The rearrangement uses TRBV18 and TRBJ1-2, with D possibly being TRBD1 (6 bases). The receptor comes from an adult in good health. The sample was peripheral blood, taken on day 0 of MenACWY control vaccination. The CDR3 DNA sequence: TGTGCCAGCTCCTACGACGGGGGCGTTGGCTATGGCTACACCTTC. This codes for CASSYDGGVGYGYTF.